A single sample is the source of the 19 T cell receptor beta chains below, sequenced in a study of cytomegalovirus exposure and HLA in healthy donors. With 60 Vbeta and 13 Jbeta primers, the PCR was carried out. Method: immunoSEQ multiplex PCR; TCRdb's copy keeps in-frame clones and lacks some. The sample holds approximately 68,000 clones; 75% are singletons and the top ten take 7.4%. Sequenced sample: PBMCs. The receptors derive from a woman in her 30s in good health and CMV-seropositive.

This chain joins TRBV27 and TRBJ1-2; D gene ambiguous. The length of the CDR3 is 13 residues. V lost 5 bases, J lost 9 bases, and 16 bases lay in between. Germline V gene sequence: CDR1 MNHEY, CDR2 SMNVEV (reference sequence). The CDR3 reads CASSGSIGKSYTF. DNA for the CDR3: TGTGCCAGCAGTGGGTCGATCGGGAAGAGCTACACCTTC.

This CDR3 reads CASSERRLERTDTQYF. The CDR3 bases are TGTGCCAGCAGTGAGCGGAGACTGGAACGGACAGATACGCAGTATTTT. V gene TRBV2 combines with J gene TRBJ2-3; D gene uncertain. Germline CDR1 is SNHLY and CDR2 is FYNNEI. The CDR3 runs to 16 residues. With 3 bases removed from V and 3 bases from J, the gap between germline ends came to 16 bases. The whole variable domain, remainder taken from reference TRBV2 and TRBJ2-3, is EPEVTQTPSHQVTQMGQEVILRCVPISNHLYFYWYRQILGQKVEFLVSFYNNEISEKSEIFDDQFSVERPDGSNFTLKIRSTKLEDSAMYFCASSERRLERTDTQYFGPGTRLTVL.

The rearrangement joins TRBV10-3 to TRBJ1-4; TRBD1 aligns across 8 bases. Per the germline V gene, CDR1 is ENHRY and CDR2 is SYGVKD. V was clipped by 6 bases and J by 6 bases; unmatched bases: 6. This CDR3 spans 14 amino acids. DNA for the CDR3: TGTGCCATCAGGCTCACAGGGGGGGATGAAAAACTGTTTTTT. Protein sequence: CAIRLTGGDEKLFF.

The V and J genes are TRBV11-2 and TRBJ2-7; TRBD2 matches at 14 bases. The CDR3 extends over 17 amino acids. Looked up from germline, CDR1 is SGHAT and CDR2 is FQNNGV. V shed 5 bases and J 3 bases; nucleotides not matched to a gene: 9. CDR3 loop: CASSPGLAGEEGYEQYF. Written as DNA, the CDR3 is TGTGCCAGCAGCCCGGGACTAGCGGGAGAAGAAGGCTACGAGCAGTACTTC.

The CDR3 nucleotides read TGTGCTAGTGGTTTGGTAAGGGGTGGACTAGCGGCGTCCTACGAGCAGTACTTC. Amino acid sequence: CASGLVRGGLAASYEQYF. The gene calls are TRBV12-5 and TRBJ2-7, with 10 nucleotides matching TRBD2. The CDR3 is 18 amino acids. V lost 0 bases to trimming and J lost 1 base; unmatched junction nucleotides: 9. From germline, CDR1 is LGHNT and CDR2 FRNRAP.

The V and J genes are TRBV10-3 and TRBJ2-1; 9 bases line up with TRBD1. Germline lookup yields CDR1 ENHRY and CDR2 SYGVKD. V lost 8 bases and J lost 7; bases outside the gene matches: 6. The CDR3 contains 13 residues. In DNA form, the CDR3 reads TGTGCCATCGCCCGGGACAGGGTTAATGAGCAGTTCTTC. Its protein is CAIARDRVNEQFF.

This clone was recorded once. The chain combines TRBV29-1 with TRBJ2-7; D possibly corresponds to TRBD1 (6 bases). The CDR3 runs 11 residues. Germline V lookup: CDR1 SQVTM, CDR2 ANQGSEA. V gave up 6 bases and J gave up 2 bases, with 8 bases separating them. The CDR3 reads CSVRGTYEQYF. As DNA, the CDR3 is TGCAGCGTGAGGGGGACCTACGAGCAGTACTTC.

This clone has a single count. This sequence joins TRBV28 and TRBJ1-5; D ambiguous. CDR3 size: 13 residues. Germline V gene sequence: CDR1 MDHEN, CDR2 SYDVKM. Trimming took 2 bases from V and 6 from J, leaving 8 bases between them. CDR3 nucleotides: TGTGCCAGCAGTTTAGTGGGGAGTCAGCCCCAGCATTTT. This translates into CASSLVGSQPQHF.

The chain joins TRBV11-2 to TRBJ2-3; unclear D gene. The CDR3 extends over 12 amino acids. Trimming took off 4 bases at V and 2 bases at J, with 4 bases between the two ends. Per the germline V gene, CDR1 is SGHAT and CDR2 is FQNNGV. CDR3 DNA sequence: TGTGCCAGCAGCTCCTACACAGATACGCAGTATTTT. Its translation: CASSSYTDTQYF.

This chain uses TRBV13 with TRBJ2-1, with 10 positions matching TRBD2. The CDR3 length is 15 residues. V shed 6 bases and J 5 bases; nucleotides not matched to a gene: 7. In germline, CDR1 is PRHDT, CDR2 FYEKMQ (reference sequence). CDR3 region: CASSGPSGRDNEQFF. CDR3 nucleotides: TGTGCCAGCAGTGGTCCGAGCGGGAGGGACAATGAGCAGTTCTTC.

This rearrangement joins TRBV4-1 to TRBJ2-7, with D perhaps TRBD1 (8 bases). V lost 4 bases, J lost 5 bases, and 18 bases lay in between. This CDR3 is built from 15 residues. Germline CDR1 and CDR2: MGHRA and YSYEKL. The CDR3 sequence: CASSPHGQGGDEQYF. The CDR3 coding sequence is TGCGCCAGCAGCCCCCACGGACAGGGAGGGGACGAGCAGTACTTC.

This chain uses TRBV4-1 with TRBJ2-2; weak D call: TRBD2 (6 bases). Germline CDR1 and CDR2: MGHRA and YSYEKL. V was pared by 1 base and J by 7 bases, with 10 bases between. CDR3 length: 14 amino acids. This CDR3 is CASSQVAGIGELFF. As DNA, the CDR3 is TGCGCCAGCAGCCAAGTCGCGGGGATCGGGGAGCTGTTTTTT.

The rearrangement uses TRBV7-2 and TRBJ1-1; TRBD1 aligns across 9 bases. CDR3 length: 14 residues. Germline CDR1 SGHTA, CDR2 FQGNSA. Germline trimming cut 3 bases from V and 5 bases from J; bases unmatched to any gene: 4. DNA of the CDR3: TGTGCCAGCAGCTTGGACAGGGGACGGACTGAAGCTTTCTTT. Residues: CASSLDRGRTEAFF.

The rearrangement joins TRBV28 to TRBJ1-5, with 10 bases fitting TRBD1. V dropped 6 bases and J dropped 7; count of bases not matched to a gene: 6. Germline V gives CDR1 MDHEN, CDR2 SYDVKM. This CDR3 contains 14 residues. The CDR3 sequence: CASSRQGARQPQHF. DNA of the CDR3: TGTGCCAGCAGCCGACAGGGGGCTCGGCAGCCCCAGCATTTT.

The chain carries TRBV30 and TRBJ1-1, with D possibly being TRBD1 (5 bases). V lost 7 bases to trimming and J lost 0 bases, with 15 bases between them. Looked up from germline, CDR1 is GTSNPN and CDR2 is SVGIG (reference sequence). This CDR3 spans 14 amino acids. DNA of the CDR3: TGTGCCTTCCAGGGATCAGACATGAACACTGAAGCTTTCTTT. Translation gives CAFQGSDMNTEAFF.

The chain couples TRBV27 to TRBJ2-7, with 8 bases matching TRBD2. CDR3 length equals 15 residues. CDR1 MNHEY and CDR2 SMNVEV come from the germline V gene (reference sequence). With 3 bases clipped from V and 3 bases from J, the junction kept 7 bases outside the gene matches. The CDR3 loop reads CASSLSWLAGYEQYF. DNA for the CDR3: TGTGCCAGCAGTTTGAGTTGGCTAGCGGGCTACGAGCAGTACTTC.

This clone was seen once. This chain uses TRBV7-2 with TRBJ2-3; tentative D call: TRBD2 (6 bases). The V and J ends lost 3 bases and 1 base respectively, with 11 bases between them. Germline CDR1 SGHTA, CDR2 FQGNSA. This CDR3 is built from 15 residues. For the CDR3, the DNA is TGTGCCAGCAGCTTGGGGACTGGACGCACAGATACGCAGTATTTT. This translates into CASSLGTGRTDTQYF.

This sequence joins TRBV28 and TRBJ1-5; possibly TRBD1 for D (6 bases). This CDR3 contains 15 residues. Germline values: CDR1 MDHEN, CDR2 SYDVKM. V dropped 6 bases and J dropped 4 bases, with 16 bases sitting between them. CDR3 amino acids: CASRLADRRNQPQHF. The CDR3 DNA is TGTGCCAGCAGGCTCGCTGACAGGAGAAATCAGCCCCAGCATTTT.

This chain joins TRBV10-3 and TRBJ2-7; the match to TRBD2 covers 13 bases. The J segment lost 3 bases and the V segment lost 6 bases, leaving 8 bases of the junction unmatched. This CDR3 contains 16 residues. Per germline, CDR1 ENHRY and CDR2 SYGVKD. The CDR3 DNA reads TGTGCCATCAGGGGCGGGACTAGCGGGAAATACTACGAGCAGTACTTC. Translation: CAIRGGTSGKYYEQYF.